This T cell receptor beta chain was sequenced in a study of cytomegalovirus exposure and HLA in healthy donors. For this clone: As yet, its antigen is unknown.

Whole-study findings and limits: A few chains tied to CMV proved CMV antigen-specific in vitro.

Germline trimming cut 2 bases from V and 6 bases from J; bases unmatched to any gene: 5. The CDR3 spans 15 residues. CDR1 is SEHNR, CDR2 FQNEAQ, per germline (reference sequence). Sequenced by immunoSEQ multiplex PCR; TCRdb stores in-frame clones only, minus some. The data hold 200,000 to 250,000 clones, with over 80% observed a single time. The chain carries TRBV7-9 and TRBJ2-2; the match to TRBD2 covers 8 bases. Sequencing input: PBMCs. The receptor was derived from a woman aged 30 to 39 in good health and CMV-seropositive. The CDR3 DNA reads TGTGCCAGCAGCTTATTCGGGAGGGTAGCCGGGGAGCTGTTTTTT. This codes for CASSLFGRVAGELFF.